This record looks at one TCR beta chain sequence and its context. Its antigen remains unknown. Measured with immunoSEQ multiplex PCR; TCRdb has only the in-frame clones, and not every one. The sample yields roughly 60,000 clones, about 88% seen once. Every one of the patients relapsed after autologous stem cell transplantation (brentuximab vedotin exposure was variable). This sample was included in a study of PD-1 blockade in classical Hodgkin lymphoma. Points from the study as a whole: Healthy donors were reported to have higher baseline TCR diversity than newly diagnosed patients.

The specimen comprised peripheral blood mononuclear cells (PBMCs), sampled at baseline. The origin of this receptor is a human donor with classical Hodgkin lymphoma.

The CDR3 coding sequence is TGTGCCAGCAACACCAGGGGGTACCAGTACTTC. Protein: CASNTRGYQYF. The chain uses TRBV28 and TRBJ2-5; 7 bases are a match to TRBD1. This CDR3 is built from 11 residues. Trimming cost V 7 bases and J 10 bases; bases outside gene matches: 6. CDR1 is MDHEN and CDR2 is SYDVKM in the germline V gene.